This paragraph reports one TCR beta chain. Its antigen is currently unknown. The data stem from a study of response to subunit inactivated influenza vaccine. Study-level findings and limits: Each seasonal flu vaccination may recruit only limited new T cells, authors suggested.

This CDR3 has 14 amino acids. V dropped 0 bases and J dropped 3 bases, with 8 bases sitting between them. Germline V gene lookup returns CDR1 MNHNS and CDR2 SASEGT. TCRdb processed the RT-PCR reads anew with MiXCR; each CDR3 protein has one entry. Among around 850,000 distinct CDR3 sequences listed, less than 20% were seen once. The rearrangement uses TRBV6-1 and TRBJ1-1; D is ambiguous. This TCR came from a middle-aged man who received an inactivated influenza vaccine. The specimen comprised PBMCs from blood, sampled about 5 days after vaccination. The CDR3 region is CASSEALGDTEAFF. The CDR3 coding sequence is TGTGCCAGCAGTGAAGCTCTCGGGGACACTGAAGCTTTCTTT.